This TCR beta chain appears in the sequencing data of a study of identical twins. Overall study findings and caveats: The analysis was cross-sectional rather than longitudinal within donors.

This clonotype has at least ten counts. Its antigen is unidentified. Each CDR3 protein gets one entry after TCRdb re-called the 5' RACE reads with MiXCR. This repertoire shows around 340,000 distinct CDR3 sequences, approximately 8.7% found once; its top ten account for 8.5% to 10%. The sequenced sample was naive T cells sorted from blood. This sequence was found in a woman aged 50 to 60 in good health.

CDR3 coding DNA: TGTGCCAGCAGCACAGGGACTTCTAACTATGGCTACACCTTC. Encoded protein: CASSTGTSNYGYTF. The rearrangement joins TRBV12-3 or TRBV12-4 to TRBJ1-2; D perhaps matches TRBD1 (6 bases). V was trimmed by 6 bases and J by 0 bases, leaving 11 bases between them. CDR3 length equals 14 residues.